One sample yielded the 14 T cell receptor beta chains listed below, sequenced in a study of T cell responses to AZD1222 COVID-19 vaccine. Assay: immunoSEQ multiplex PCR; the TCRdb copy retains only in-frame clones and omits some. The sample contains about 210,000 clones, 85% to 95% of which appear only once. The sample here was peripheral blood, taken on day 0 of AZD1222 vaccination. The receptors shown here come from an adult in good health.

The chain recombines TRBV4-1 with TRBJ2-2, with D unclear. This CDR3 comprises 16 residues. V was shortened by 1 base and J by 1 base, with 10 bases between the two germline ends. Germline CDR1 MGHRA, CDR2 YSYEKL. The CDR3 here is CASSQALPLNTGELFF. In DNA form, the CDR3 reads TGCGCCAGCAGCCAAGCACTGCCACTGAACACCGGGGAGCTGTTTTTT.

This clone is a singleton in its sample. The same CDR3 is also encoded by other DNA sequences in this sample. The V call is TRBV27, the J call TRBJ1-5; unclear D gene. Germline V gene lookup returns CDR1 MNHEY and CDR2 SMNVEV (reference sequence). With 0 bases removed from V and 4 bases from J, the gap between germline ends came to 4 bases. This CDR3 is 13 amino acids long. This chain's CDR3 is CASSLSRNQPQHF. In DNA, the CDR3 is TGTGCCAGCAGTTTATCACGGAATCAGCCCCAGCATTTT.

This rearrangement joins TRBV24-1 to TRBJ2-2; D remains unclear. Trimming removed 4 bases at V and 8 bases at J, with 13 bases between. This CDR3 has 14 amino acids. In germline, CDR1 is KGHDR, CDR2 SFDVKD. The chain's CDR3 is CATSEEGPLGELFF. As DNA, the CDR3 is TGTGCCACCAGTGAAGAAGGACCCCTTGGGGAGCTGTTTTTT.

V gene TRBV9 combines with J gene TRBJ2-3; the D call may be TRBD1 or TRBD2 (6 bases each). The V and J ends lost 3 bases and 5 bases respectively, with 16 bases between them. There are 15 residues in the CDR3. Germline assignment: CDR1 SGDLS and CDR2 YYNGEE. CDR3 sequence: CASSAQSGAVDTQYF. The CDR3 bases are TGTGCCAGCAGCGCCCAATCGGGGGCGGTAGATACGCAGTATTTT.

The chain uses TRBV5-4 and TRBJ1-2; perhaps TRBD1 as D (5 bases). CDR3 length: 14 amino acids. Germline V gene data show CDR1 as SGHNT and CDR2 as YYREEE (reference sequence). With 7 bases removed from V and 0 bases from J, the gap between germline ends came to 13 bases. CDR3 nucleotides: TGTGCCAGCCGGCCGCTGACAGCTAACTATGGCTACACCTTC. Encoded protein: CASRPLTANYGYTF.

CDR3 DNA sequence: TGTGCCAGCAGCTACCTATGGGTGGGACAGACGAACACTGAAGCTTTCTTT. This encodes CASSYLWVGQTNTEAFF. The chain recombines TRBV7-2 with TRBJ1-1; TRBD1 agrees at 7 bases. V was clipped by 4 bases and J by 1 base; unmatched bases: 12. Germline CDR1 reads SGHTA; CDR2 reads FQGNSA. The CDR3 is made up of 17 amino acids.

V is TRBV19 and J is TRBJ2-1; 9 bases fit TRBD1. The CDR3 is 16 amino acids. Trimming removed 0 bases from V and 4 bases from J; junction bases left unmatched: 4. Per the germline V gene, CDR1 is LNHDA and CDR2 is SQIVND (reference sequence). The CDR3 here is CASSIEKGQGYNEQFF. CDR3 coding DNA: TGTGCCAGTAGTATAGAGAAGGGACAGGGATACAATGAGCAGTTCTTC.

This clone has a single count. The chain employs TRBV7-9 and TRBJ2-6, with D unresolved. Trimming removed 5 bases from V and 0 bases from J, with 8 bases in between. The CDR3 runs 15 residues. CDR1 and CDR2 (germline): SEHNR, FQNEAQ (reference sequence). CDR3 nucleotide sequence: TGTGCCAGCAGCCTACAGTCCTCTGGGGCCAACGTCCTGACTTTC. It encodes CASSLQSSGANVLTF.

Details on this clone: This sample also contains other DNA sequences that code for the same CDR3. V is TRBV9 and J is TRBJ1-6; D ambiguous. Germline CDR1 is SGDLS and CDR2 is YYNGEE. Trimming pared 3 bases from V and 7 bases from J, leaving 8 bases between. This CDR3 region has 13 residues. The DNA of the CDR3 is TGTGCCAGCAGCGCCCCCGGGAATTCACCCCTCCACTTT. The encoded protein is CASSAPGNSPLHF.

CDR3 sequence (DNA): TGCGCCAGCAGTGGGGACAGGGTCAATCAGCCCCAGCATTTT. This encodes CASSGDRVNQPQHF. The chain couples TRBV23-1 to TRBJ1-5; 9 bases map to TRBD1. TRBV23-1 is an ORF; its function is uncertain. Trimming cost V 5 bases and J 3 bases; bases outside gene matches: 2. The CDR3 covers 14 residues.

The rearrangement joins TRBV24-1 to TRBJ1-1, with D perhaps TRBD1 (5 bases). The V gene's germline CDR1 is KGHDR and CDR2 SFDVKD. Trimming cost V 8 bases and J 2 bases, with 14 bases left between them. CDR3 size: 14 residues. CDR3 amino acids: CATKSRGANTEAFF. CDR3 DNA: TGTGCCACCAAATCTAGGGGAGCAAACACTGAAGCTTTCTTT.

The rearrangement joins TRBV29-1 to TRBJ1-1; D may be TRBD1 (5 bases). The CDR3 is made up of 12 amino acids. Germline V gene data show CDR1 as SQVTM and CDR2 as ANQGSEA. Trimming took off 4 bases at V and 11 bases at J, with 17 bases between the two ends. The chain's CDR3 is CSVVPGVEGAFF. As DNA, the CDR3 is TGCAGCGTTGTCCCTGGGGTCGAGGGGGCTTTCTTT. Full variable domain (rest looked up from reference TRBV29-1 and TRBJ1-1): SAVISQKPSRDICQRGTSLTIQCQVDSQVTMMFWYRQQPGQSLTLIATANQGSEATYESGFVIDKFPISRPNLTFSTLTVSNMSPEDSSIYLCSVVPGVEGAFFGQGTRLTVV.

In its sample, this clone was seen a few times. Other DNA sequences in the sample encode the same CDR3. The chain joins TRBV6-1 to TRBJ1-1; D is unresolved. Trimming pared 3 bases from V and 1 base from J, leaving 9 bases between. Looked up from germline, CDR1 is MNHNS and CDR2 is SASEGT. This CDR3 spans 14 amino acids. In DNA, the CDR3 is TGTGCCAGCAGTGAGTCGCCGGCGAACACTGAAGCTTTCTTT. Its translation is CASSESPANTEAFF.

This CDR3 reads CASSLFQRDTGELFF. For the CDR3, the DNA is TGCGCCAGCAGCTTGTTCCAGCGGGACACCGGGGAGCTGTTTTTT. The chain is built from TRBV5-1 and TRBJ2-2; D may be TRBD2 (6 bases). Germline V gene lookup returns CDR1 SGHRS and CDR2 YFSETQ. Trimming removed 1 base from V and 3 bases from J, with 10 bases in between. The CDR3 runs to 15 residues. The full variable domain, completed using reference TRBV5-1 and TRBJ2-2, is KAGVTQTPRYLIKTRGQQVTLSCSPISGHRSVSWYQQTPGQGLQFLFEYFSETQRNKGNFPGRFSGRQFSNSRSEMNVSTLELGDSALYLCASSLFQRDTGELFFGEGSRLTVL.